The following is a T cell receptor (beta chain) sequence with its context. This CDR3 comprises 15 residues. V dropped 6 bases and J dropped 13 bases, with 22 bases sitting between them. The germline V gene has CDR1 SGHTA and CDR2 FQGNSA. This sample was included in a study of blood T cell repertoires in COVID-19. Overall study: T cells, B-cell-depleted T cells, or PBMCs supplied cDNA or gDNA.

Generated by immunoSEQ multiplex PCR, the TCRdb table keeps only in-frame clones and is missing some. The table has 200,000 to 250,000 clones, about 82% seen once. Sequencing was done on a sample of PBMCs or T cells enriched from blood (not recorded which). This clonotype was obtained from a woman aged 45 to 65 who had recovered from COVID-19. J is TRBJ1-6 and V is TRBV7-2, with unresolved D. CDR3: CASRGGGTGIIPLHF. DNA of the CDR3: TGTGCCAGCAGAGGTGGAGGTACTGGGATTATTCCCCTCCACTTT.